This T cell receptor (beta chain) was profiled in a study of blood T cell repertoires in COVID-19. The overall study: Acute-phase and convalescent COVID-19 samples originated in the United States, Italy and Spain. T cells, B-cell-depleted T cells, or PBMCs supplied cDNA or gDNA.

Per the original data handling: Scientists estimated how many nucleated cells there were by amplifying reference gene primers. Sequencing used immunoSEQ multiplex PCR; TCRdb keeps in-frame clones, though not all of them. D and trimming come from the DNA, and the V and J calls and clone size come from that table. This sample yields almost 35,000 clones, of which 90% are seen a single time; less than 45% belongs to the top ten. CDR3 size: 16 residues. V lost 3 bases and J 4 bases, leaving 13 bases between the germline ends. Germline V gene lookup returns CDR1 SEHNR and CDR2 FQNEAQ (reference sequence).

Sample: peripheral blood. The rearrangement joins TRBV7-9 to TRBJ1-6, with TRBD1 as a possible D gene (6 bases). This TCR came from a man between 60 and 75 years old with active or convalescent COVID-19. CDR3 loop: CASSLFLGTYNSPLHF. The CDR3 coding sequence is TGTGCCAGCAGCTTGTTCCTCGGGACATATAATTCACCCCTCCACTTT.